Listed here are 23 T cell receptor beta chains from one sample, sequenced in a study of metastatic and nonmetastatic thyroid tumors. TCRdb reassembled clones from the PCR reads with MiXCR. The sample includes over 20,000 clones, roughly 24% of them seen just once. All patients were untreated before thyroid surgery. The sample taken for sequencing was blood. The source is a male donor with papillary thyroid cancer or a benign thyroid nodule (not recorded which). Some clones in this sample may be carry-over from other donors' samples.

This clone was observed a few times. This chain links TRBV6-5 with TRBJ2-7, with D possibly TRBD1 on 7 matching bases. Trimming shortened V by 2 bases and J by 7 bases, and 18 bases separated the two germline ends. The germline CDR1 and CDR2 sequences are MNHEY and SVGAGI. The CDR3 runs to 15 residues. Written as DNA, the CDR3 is TGTGCCAGCAGTTACAGGGGGGTCGCAGGGGGAGAGCAGTACTTC. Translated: CASSYRGVAGGEQYF.

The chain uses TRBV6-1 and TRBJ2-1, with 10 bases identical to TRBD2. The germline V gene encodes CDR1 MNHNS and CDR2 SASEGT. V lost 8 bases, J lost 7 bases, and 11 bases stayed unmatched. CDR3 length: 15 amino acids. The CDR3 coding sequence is TGTGCCAGCCGTCTAGCGGGAGAGGTAATGAATGAGCAGTTCTTC. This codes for CASRLAGEVMNEQFF.

As DNA, the CDR3 is TGTGCCAGGCCCGGACCGTATAATGAAAAACTGTTTTTT. It is translated as CARPGPYNEKLFF. J is TRBJ1-4 and V is TRBV11-1; D is ambiguous. Germline V CDR1 and CDR2: SGHAT, FQDESV (reference sequence). The CDR3 length is 13 residues. The V end was cut by 9 bases, the J end by 4 bases, with 12 bases between.

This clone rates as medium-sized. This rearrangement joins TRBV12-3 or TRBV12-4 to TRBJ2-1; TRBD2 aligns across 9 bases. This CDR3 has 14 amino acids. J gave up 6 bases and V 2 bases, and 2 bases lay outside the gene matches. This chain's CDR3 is CASSLRTSANEQFF. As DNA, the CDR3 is TGTGCCAGCAGTTTACGGACTAGCGCCAATGAGCAGTTCTTC.

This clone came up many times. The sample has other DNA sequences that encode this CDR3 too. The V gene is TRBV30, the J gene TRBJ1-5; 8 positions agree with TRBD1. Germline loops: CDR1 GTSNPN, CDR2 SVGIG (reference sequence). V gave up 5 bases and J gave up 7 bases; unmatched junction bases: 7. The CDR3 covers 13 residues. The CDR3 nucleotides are TGTGCCTGGGAGACAGGGGCAGGGCAGCCCCAGCATTTT. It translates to CAWETGAGQPQHF.

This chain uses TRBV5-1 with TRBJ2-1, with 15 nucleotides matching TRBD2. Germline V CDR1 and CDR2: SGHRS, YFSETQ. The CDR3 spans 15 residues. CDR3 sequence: CISSIGLAGGIEQFF. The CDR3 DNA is TGCATCAGCAGCATCGGACTAGCGGGAGGGATTGAGCAGTTCTTC.

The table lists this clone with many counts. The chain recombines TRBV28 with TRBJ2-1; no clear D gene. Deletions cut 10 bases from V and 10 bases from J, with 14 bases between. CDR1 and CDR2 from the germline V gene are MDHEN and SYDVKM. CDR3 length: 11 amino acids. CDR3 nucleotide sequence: TGTGCCACCGCGACCCCCCGGGAGCAGTTCTTC. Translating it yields CATATPREQFF.

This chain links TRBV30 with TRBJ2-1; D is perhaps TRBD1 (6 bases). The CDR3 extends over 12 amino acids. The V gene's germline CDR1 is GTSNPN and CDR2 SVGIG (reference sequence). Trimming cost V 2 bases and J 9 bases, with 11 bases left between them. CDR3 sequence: CAWSRTGLEQFF. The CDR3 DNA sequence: TGTGCCTGGAGTCGCACAGGGCTTGAGCAGTTCTTC.

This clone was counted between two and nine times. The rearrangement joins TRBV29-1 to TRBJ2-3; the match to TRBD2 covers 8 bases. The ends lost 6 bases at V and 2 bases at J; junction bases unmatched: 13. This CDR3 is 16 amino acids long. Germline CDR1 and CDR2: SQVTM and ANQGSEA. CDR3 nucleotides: TGCAGCGTGGCCGGGCGGAGCGGGAGTGCCACAGATACGCAGTATTTT. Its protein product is CSVAGRSGSATDTQYF.

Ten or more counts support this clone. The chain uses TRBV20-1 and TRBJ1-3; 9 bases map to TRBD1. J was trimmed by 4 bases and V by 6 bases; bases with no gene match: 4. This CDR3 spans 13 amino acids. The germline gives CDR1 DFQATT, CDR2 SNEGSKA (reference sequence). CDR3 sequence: CSASTGGGNTIYF. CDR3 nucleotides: TGCAGTGCCTCGACAGGGGGAGGAAACACCATATATTTT.

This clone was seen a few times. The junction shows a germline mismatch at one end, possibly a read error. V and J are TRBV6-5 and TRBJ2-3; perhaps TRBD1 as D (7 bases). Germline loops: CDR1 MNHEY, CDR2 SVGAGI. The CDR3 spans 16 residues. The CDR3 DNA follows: TGTGCCAGAAGTTACCCCAGGGGGACTTACACAGATACGCAGTATTTT. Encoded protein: CARSYPRGTYTDTQYF.

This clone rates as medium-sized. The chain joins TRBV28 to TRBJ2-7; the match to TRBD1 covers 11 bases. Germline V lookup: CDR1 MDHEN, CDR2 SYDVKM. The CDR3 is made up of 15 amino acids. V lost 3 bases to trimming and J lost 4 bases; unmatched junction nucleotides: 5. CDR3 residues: CASSFPDRGLYEQYF. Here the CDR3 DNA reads TGTGCCAGCAGTTTTCCGGACAGGGGGCTTTACGAGCAGTACTTC. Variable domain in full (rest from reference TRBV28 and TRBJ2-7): DVKVTQSSRYLVKRTGEKVFLECVQDMDHENMFWYRQDPGLGLRLIYFSYDVKMKEKGDIPEGYSVSREKKERFSLILESASTNQTSMYLCASSFPDRGLYEQYFGPGTRLTVT.

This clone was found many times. The CDR3 nucleotides read TGCGCCAGCAGCTTGGCCGACAGCGCTGGGGCCAACGTCCTGACTTTC. It translates to CASSLADSAGANVLTF. The genes are TRBV5-1 and TRBJ2-6; weak D call: TRBD1 (5 bases). The V gene lost 0 bases and the J gene lost 2 bases, with 9 bases spanning the gap. Germline loops: CDR1 SGHRS, CDR2 YFSETQ. The CDR3 sequence is 16 residues long.

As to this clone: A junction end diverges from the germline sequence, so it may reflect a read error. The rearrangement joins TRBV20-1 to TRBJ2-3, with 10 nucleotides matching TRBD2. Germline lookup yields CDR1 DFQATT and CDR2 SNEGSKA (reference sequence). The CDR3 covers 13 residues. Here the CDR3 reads CSAKREGADSQYF. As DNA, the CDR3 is TGCAGTGCTAAGCGGGAGGGGGCAGATTCGCAGTATTTT.

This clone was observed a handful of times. Here the CDR3 reads CASSLLGGPQHF. CDR3 nucleotides: TGTGCCAGCAGTTTACTCGGGGGGCCCCAGCATTTT. The gene calls are TRBV6-5 and TRBJ1-5; TRBD1 is a possible D gene (5 bases). The germline CDR1 and CDR2 sequences are MNHEY and SVGAGI. Trimming removed 4 bases from V and 9 bases from J, with 10 bases in between. The CDR3 extends over 12 amino acids.

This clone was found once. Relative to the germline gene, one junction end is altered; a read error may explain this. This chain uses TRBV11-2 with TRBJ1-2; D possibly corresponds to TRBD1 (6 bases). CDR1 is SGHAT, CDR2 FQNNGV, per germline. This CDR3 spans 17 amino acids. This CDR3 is CASSPRGVILANYGYIF. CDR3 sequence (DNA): TGTGCCAGCAGCCCGAGGGGGGTCATCCTAGCTAACTATGGCTACATCTTC. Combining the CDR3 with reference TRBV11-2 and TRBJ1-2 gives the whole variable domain EAGVAQSPRYKIIEKRQSVAFWCNPISGHATLYWYQQILGQGPKLLIQFQNNGVVDDSQLPKDRFSAERLKGVDSTLKIQPAKLEDSAVYLCASSPRGVILANYGYIFGSGTRLTVV.

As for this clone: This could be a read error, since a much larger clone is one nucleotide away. The CDR3 coding sequence is TGTGCCAGCAGTTTATGGGTGTTCGGGGAGCTGCTTTTT. It is translated as CASSLWVFGELLF. This chain uses TRBV28 with TRBJ2-2, with D possibly matching TRBD2 (5 bases). The CDR3 totals 13 residues. The germline gives CDR1 MDHEN, CDR2 SYDVKM.

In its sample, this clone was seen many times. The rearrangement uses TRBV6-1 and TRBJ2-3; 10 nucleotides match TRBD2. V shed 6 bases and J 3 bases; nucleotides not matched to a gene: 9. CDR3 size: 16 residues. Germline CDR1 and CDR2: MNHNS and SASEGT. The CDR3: CASRPTGTSETDTQYF. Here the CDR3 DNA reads TGTGCCAGCAGACCAACCGGGACTAGCGAGACAGATACGCAGTATTTT.

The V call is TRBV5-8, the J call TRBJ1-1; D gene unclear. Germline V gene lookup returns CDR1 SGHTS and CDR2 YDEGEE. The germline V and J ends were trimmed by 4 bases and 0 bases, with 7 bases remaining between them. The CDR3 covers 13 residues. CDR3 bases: TGTGCCAGCAGCGGACGGCTGAACACTGAAGCTTTCTTT. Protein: CASSGRLNTEAFF.

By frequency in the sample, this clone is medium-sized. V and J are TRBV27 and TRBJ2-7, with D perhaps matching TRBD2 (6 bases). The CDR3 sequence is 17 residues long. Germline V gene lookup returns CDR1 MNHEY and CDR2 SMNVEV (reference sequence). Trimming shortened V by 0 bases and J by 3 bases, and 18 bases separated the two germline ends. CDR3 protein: CASSLSLYGDSVYEQYF. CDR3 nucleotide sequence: TGTGCCAGCAGTTTATCGCTCTATGGGGACTCCGTCTACGAGCAGTACTTC.

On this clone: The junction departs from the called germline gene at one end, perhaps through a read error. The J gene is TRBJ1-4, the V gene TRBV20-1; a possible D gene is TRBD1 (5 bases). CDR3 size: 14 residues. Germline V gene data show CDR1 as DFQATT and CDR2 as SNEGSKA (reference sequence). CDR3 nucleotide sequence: TGCAGTGCTCTTGGGGGAACCGTAAATGAAAAACTGTTGTTT. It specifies CSALGGTVNEKLLF.

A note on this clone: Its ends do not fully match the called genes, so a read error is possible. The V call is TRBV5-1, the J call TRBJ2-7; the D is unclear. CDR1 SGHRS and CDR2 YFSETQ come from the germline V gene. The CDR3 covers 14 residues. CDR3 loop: CASSLGAETYQQYF. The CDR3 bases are TGTGCCAGCAGCTTGGGTGCAGAGACGTACCAGCAGTACTTC.

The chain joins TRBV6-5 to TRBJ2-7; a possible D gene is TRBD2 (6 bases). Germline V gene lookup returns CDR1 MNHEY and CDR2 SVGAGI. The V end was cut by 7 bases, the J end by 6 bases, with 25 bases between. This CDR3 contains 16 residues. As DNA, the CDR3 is TGTGCCAGCATTCTCCTTGGCTGGAGGGCCTCGGTCGAGCAGTACTTC. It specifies CASILLGWRASVEQYF.